This TCR beta chain was sequenced in a study of blood T cell repertoires in COVID-19. Overall study: Sources were T cells, B-cell-depleted T cells, or PBMCs; the material itself was cDNA or gDNA.

Produced via immunoSEQ multiplex PCR; TCRdb's table is partial and in-frame only. Found here are some 48,000 clones, about 86% of them singletons; the top ten hold about 3.2%. In regard to this clone: The sample holds other DNA sequences that translate to the same CDR3.

This CDR3 comprises 16 residues. The junction had 6 bases not matched to a gene; V was cut back by 4 bases and J by 0 bases. From germline, CDR1 is SGHRS and CDR2 YFSETQ. The origin of this receptor is a woman aged 80 or over with acute or convalescent COVID-19. The chain joins TRBV5-1 to TRBJ1-1, with TRBD1 identical over 10 bases. Input material: peripheral blood. The CDR3 reads CASSPGQGSMNTEAFF. Written as DNA, the CDR3 is TGCGCCAGCAGCCCGGGACAGGGGAGCATGAACACTGAAGCTTTCTTT.